This TCR beta chain was identified during a study of T-cell memory formation after mild COVID-19. Study conclusions and caveats: CD4+ contracting clones lay mainly in CM and EM, CD8+ ones in EMRA. Cross-reactive memory apparently joined, as some responding clones appeared in pre-infection memory. There was a balanced CD4/CD8 profile in clones contracting day 15 to 85, and later expanders leaned CD4+.

V was pared by 0 bases and J by 9 bases, with 2 bases of the junction left unmatched. The CDR3 sequence is 13 residues long. Germline lookup yields CDR1 SGHRS and CDR2 YFSETQ. TCRdb ran MiXCR on the 5' RACE reads and lists one entry per CDR3 protein. This table holds around 300,000 distinct CDR3 sequences, roughly 17% found once. This clonotype has only a few counts. Its antigen is still unknown. What was sequenced was PBMCs or a T cell subset sorted from them (not recorded which). V is TRBV5-1 and J is TRBJ2-4; 8 nucleotides align to TRBD1. This clonotype originated in a man aged 18 to 30 who had mild COVID-19 (a few samples of this study predate the infection). Cell type and time point are not known. CDR3 in amino acids: CASSLARGRIQYF. The DNA for the CDR3 is TGCGCCAGCAGCTTGGCCAGGGGGCGCATTCAGTACTTC. Looking up the rest from reference TRBV5-1 and TRBJ2-4 gives the full variable domain: KAGVTQTPRYLIKTRGQQVTLSCSPISGHRSVSWYQQTPGQGLQFLFEYFSETQRNKGNFPGRFSGRQFSNSRSEMNVSTLELGDSALYLCASSLARGRIQYFGAGTRLSVL.